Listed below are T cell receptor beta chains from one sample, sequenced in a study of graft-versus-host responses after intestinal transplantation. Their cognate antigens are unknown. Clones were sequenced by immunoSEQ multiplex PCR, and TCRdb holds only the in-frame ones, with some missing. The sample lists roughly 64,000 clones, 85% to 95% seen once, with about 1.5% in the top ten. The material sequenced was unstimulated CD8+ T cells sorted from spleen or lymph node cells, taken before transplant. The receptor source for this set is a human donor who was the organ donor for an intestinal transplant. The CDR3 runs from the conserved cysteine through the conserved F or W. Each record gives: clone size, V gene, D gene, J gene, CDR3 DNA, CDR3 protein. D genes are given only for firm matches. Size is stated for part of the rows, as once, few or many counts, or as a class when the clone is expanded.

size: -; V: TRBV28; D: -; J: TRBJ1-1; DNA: TGTGCCAGCAGCCCGGACAGACTGAACACTGAAGCTTTCTTT; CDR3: CASSPDRLNTEAFF
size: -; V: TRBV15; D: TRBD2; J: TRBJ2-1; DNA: TGTGCCACCAGCGAAGGAGGAGCGGGAGGGGTGCAGTTCTTC; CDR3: CATSEGGAGGVQFF
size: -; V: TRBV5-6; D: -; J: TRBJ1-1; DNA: TGTGCCAGCAGCTTGTCGGGGGAAGCTTTCTTT; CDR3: CASSLSGEAFF
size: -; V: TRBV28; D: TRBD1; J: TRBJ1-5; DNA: TGTGCCAGCAGGATCGACAGGGTCGATCAGCCCCAGCATTTT; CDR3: CASRIDRVDQPQHF
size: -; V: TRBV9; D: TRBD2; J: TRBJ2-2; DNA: TGTGCCAGCAGCGTAGGAAGCGGGAGCAACACCGGGGAGCTGTTTTTT; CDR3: CASSVGSGSNTGELFF
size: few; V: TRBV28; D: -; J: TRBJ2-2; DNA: TGTGCCAGCAGTTTATTTCCGGGACAGGGGACTAGCGGCTTTATCGGGGAGCTGTTTTTT; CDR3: CASSLFPGQGTSGFIGELFF
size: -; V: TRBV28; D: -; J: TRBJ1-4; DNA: TGTGCCAGCAGTCTAATTGACAGGCCGGCTGAGTTTTTT; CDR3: CASSLIDRPAEFF
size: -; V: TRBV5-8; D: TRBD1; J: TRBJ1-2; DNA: TGTGCCAGCAGCCAGATTGGACAGGGGGGCTCCTATGGCTACACCTTC; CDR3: CASSQIGQGGSYGYTF
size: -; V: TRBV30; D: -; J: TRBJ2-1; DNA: TGTGCCTGGAGCAAGCCAGGGCAGGATGAGCAGTTCTTC; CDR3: CAWSKPGQDEQFF
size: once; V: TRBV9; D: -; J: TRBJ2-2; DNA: TGTGCCAGCAGCCTGGGGTCGGGGTATCGGAACACCGGGGAGCTGTTTTTT; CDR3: CASSLGSGYRNTGELFF
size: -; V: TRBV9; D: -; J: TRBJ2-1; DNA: TGTGCCAGCAGCGGGGCCGGGACTCTCTACAATGAGCAGTTCTTC; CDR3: CASSGAGTLYNEQFF
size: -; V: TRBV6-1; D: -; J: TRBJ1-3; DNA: TGTGCCAGCAGTATTGGACTCGGAAACACCATATATTTT; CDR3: CASSIGLGNTIYF
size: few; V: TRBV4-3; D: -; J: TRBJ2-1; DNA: TGCGCCAGCAGCGTCGGGTCCACCCATTCCTACAATGAGCAGTTCTTC; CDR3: CASSVGSTHSYNEQFF
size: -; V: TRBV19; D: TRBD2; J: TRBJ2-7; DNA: TGTGCCAGTAGTATCATCCTAGCGGGGACCTACGAGCAGTACTTC; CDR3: CASSIILAGTYEQYF
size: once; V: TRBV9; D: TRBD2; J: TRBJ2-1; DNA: TGTGCCAGCAGCCCTAGGAGCGGGAGTGGAAATGAGCAGTTCTTC; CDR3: CASSPRSGSGNEQFF
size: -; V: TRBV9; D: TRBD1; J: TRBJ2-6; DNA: TGTGCCAGCAGCGTACCGGGACAGGGTGCCTCTGGGGCCAACGTCCTGACTTTC; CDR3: CASSVPGQGASGANVLTF
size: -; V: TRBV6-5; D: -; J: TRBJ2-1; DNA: TGTGCCAGCAGCTTAGACAGTTCTTCCTACAATGAGCAGTTCTTC; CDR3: CASSLDSSSYNEQFF
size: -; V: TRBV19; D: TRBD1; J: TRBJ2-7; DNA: TGTGCCAGTAGTATGGCAGGGGGCTCCTACGAGCAGTACTTC; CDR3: CASSMAGGSYEQYF
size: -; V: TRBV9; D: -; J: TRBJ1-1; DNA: TGTGCCAGCAGCGTAGGAGGGGGGGGTGAAGCTTTCTTT; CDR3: CASSVGGGGEAFF
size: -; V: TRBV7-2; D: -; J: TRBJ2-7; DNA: TGTGCCAGCAGCTTACAGGCCTACGAGCAGTACTTC; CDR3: CASSLQAYEQYF
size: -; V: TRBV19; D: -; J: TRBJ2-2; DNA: TGTGCCAGCACTCCCATCACCTGGACAGTCGGAAACACCGGGGAGCTGTTTTTT; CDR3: CASTPITWTVGNTGELFF
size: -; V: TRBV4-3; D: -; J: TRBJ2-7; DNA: TGCGCCAGCAGCCAGAACTTCAGGGGTTCCTACGAGCAGTACTTC; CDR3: CASSQNFRGSYEQYF
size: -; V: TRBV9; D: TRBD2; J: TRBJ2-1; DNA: TGTGCCAGCAGCGGAAGGGTAGTAGCGGGAGGGGATGAGCAGTTCTTC; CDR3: CASSGRVVAGGDEQFF
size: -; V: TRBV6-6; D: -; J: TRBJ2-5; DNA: TGTGCCAGCGGTAGGGACACTCAAGAGACCCAGTACTTC; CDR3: CASGRDTQETQYF
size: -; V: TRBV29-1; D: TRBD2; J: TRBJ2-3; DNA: TGCAGCGTTGTGAGCGGGCGGGAGCCAGATACGCAGTATTTT; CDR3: CSVVSGREPDTQYF
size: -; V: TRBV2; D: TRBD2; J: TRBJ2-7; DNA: TGTGCCAGCAGTGAAGTGTGGTTAGCGGGACTGCCCTACGAGCAGTACTTC; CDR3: CASSEVWLAGLPYEQYF
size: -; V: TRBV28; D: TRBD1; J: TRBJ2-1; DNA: TGTGCCAGCAGCCCACCTTACAGGGGCTCCATGGATGAGCAGTTCTTC; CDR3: CASSPPYRGSMDEQFF
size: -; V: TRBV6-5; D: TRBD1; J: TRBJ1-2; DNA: TGTGCCAGCAGTTACGGATCAGGGGGCAGTGGCTACACCTTC; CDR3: CASSYGSGGSGYTF
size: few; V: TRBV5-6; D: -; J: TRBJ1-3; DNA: TGTGCCAGCAGCTTATTTGGGAGGGGATGGACTGGAAACACCATATATTTT; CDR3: CASSLFGRGWTGNTIYF
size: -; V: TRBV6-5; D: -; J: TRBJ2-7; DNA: TGTGCCAGCAGTTACTCGCCAGGTTCCTACGAGCAGTACTTC; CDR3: CASSYSPGSYEQYF
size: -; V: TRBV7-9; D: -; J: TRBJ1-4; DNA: TGTGCCAGCAGCCACGATTGGGCAGTTAGGGGAGGTGAAAAACTGTTTTTT; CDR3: CASSHDWAVRGGEKLFF
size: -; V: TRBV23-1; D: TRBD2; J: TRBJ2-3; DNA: TGCGCCAGCAGTCGCGCGGGAGGCCCTAGGATCACAGATACGCAGTATTTT; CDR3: CASSRAGGPRITDTQYF
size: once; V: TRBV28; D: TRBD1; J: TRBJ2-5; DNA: TGTGCCAGCAGGACTACACGGGACAGGGTTTTCCAAGAGACCCAGTACTTC; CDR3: CASRTTRDRVFQETQYF
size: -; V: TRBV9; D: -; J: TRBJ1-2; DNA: TGTGCCAGCAGCGGCGGGACGGACGGACCTAACTATGGCTACACCTTC; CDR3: CASSGGTDGPNYGYTF
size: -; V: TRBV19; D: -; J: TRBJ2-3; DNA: TGTGCCAGTAGTATACGAGGAAGGACAGATACGCAGTATTTT; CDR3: CASSIRGRTDTQYF
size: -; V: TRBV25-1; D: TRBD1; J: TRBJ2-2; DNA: TGTGCCAGCACGACAGGGGACACCGGGGAGCTGTTTTTT; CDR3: CASTTGDTGELFF
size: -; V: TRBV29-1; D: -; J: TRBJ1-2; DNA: TGCAGCGTTGAAACTAGGACCTATGGCTACACCTTC; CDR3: CSVETRTYGYTF
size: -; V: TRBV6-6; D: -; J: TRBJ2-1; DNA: TGTGCCAGCAGTTACTTGTTGTCGAATGAGCAGTTCTTC; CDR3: CASSYLLSNEQFF
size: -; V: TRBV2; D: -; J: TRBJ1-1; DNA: TGTGCCAGCAGTGAGGTGGTGGGACTACCGACTGAAGCTTTCTTT; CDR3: CASSEVVGLPTEAFF
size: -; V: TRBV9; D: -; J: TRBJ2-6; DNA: TGTGCCAGCAGCGTATGGGGGGACGTCCTGACTTTC; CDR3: CASSVWGDVLTF
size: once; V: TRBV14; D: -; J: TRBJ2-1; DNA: TGTGCCAGCAGCCAAGGACTACCGACCTTGAATGAGCAGTTCTTC; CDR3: CASSQGLPTLNEQFF
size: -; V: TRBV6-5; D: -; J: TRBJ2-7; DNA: TGTGCCAGCAGTTACTCGAATCTAGGGAGATCCTACGAGCAGTACTTC; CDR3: CASSYSNLGRSYEQYF
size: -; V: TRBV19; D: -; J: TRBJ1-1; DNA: TGTGCCAGTAAAGAGGTGGGGGGATCCACTGAAGCTTTCTTT; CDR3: CASKEVGGSTEAFF
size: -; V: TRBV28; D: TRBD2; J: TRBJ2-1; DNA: TGTGCCAGCAGAACAGCTGGAGGGACTAGCGGAGACAATGAGCAGTTCTTC; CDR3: CASRTAGGTSGDNEQFF